These 30 T cell receptor beta chains were all obtained from the same sample, sequenced in a study of blood T cell repertoires in COVID-19. Profiling relied on immunoSEQ multiplex PCR, and the TCRdb table lists in-frame clones only, not all of them. The sample shows about 140,000 clones, roughly 85% of them seen only once. Sequenced: peripheral blood. The receptors were sampled from a man aged 50-60 years with acute or convalescent COVID-19.

This sequence joins TRBV11-1 and TRBJ2-1; D is unresolved. CDR1 and CDR2 from the germline V gene are SGHAT and FQDESV (reference sequence). The V end was cut by 4 bases, the J end by 10 bases, with 17 bases between. The CDR3 has 14 residues. The CDR3, as DNA: TGTGCCAGCAGCTCAACCGCCAGACTGCCGGAGCAGTTCTTC. Translation: CASSSTARLPEQFF.

This CDR3 is CASRLDFTSGNTIYF. The CDR3 DNA sequence: TGTGCCAGCAGGCTGGACTTTACCTCTGGAAACACCATATATTTT. The rearrangement joins TRBV28 to TRBJ1-3; D is unresolved. Germline CDR1 and CDR2: MDHEN and SYDVKM. The CDR3 totals 15 residues. V lost 6 bases and J 0 bases, leaving 12 bases between the germline ends.

CDR3 DNA sequence: TGTGCCAGCAGCTGGGGCTATCAAGAGACCCAGTACTTC. Protein sequence: CASSWGYQETQYF. The genes are TRBV7-2 and TRBJ2-5; weak D call: TRBD1 (5 bases). V was shortened by 4 bases and J by 2 bases, with 8 bases between the two germline ends. Germline values: CDR1 SGHTA, CDR2 FQGNSA. This CDR3 has 13 residues.

This chain connects TRBV4-1 to TRBJ2-1, with a weak D call TRBD1 (6 bases). From germline, CDR1 is MGHRA and CDR2 YSYEKL. The CDR3 extends over 15 amino acids. Trimming left V 4 bases short and J 2 bases short, with 12 bases between. CDR3 sequence (DNA): TGCGCCAGCAGCCTCCGGGACAATGCCTACAATGAGCAGTTCTTC. Translating gives CASSLRDNAYNEQFF.

This clone was picked up one time. The chain carries TRBV11-3 and TRBJ2-1; TRBD2 agrees at 12 bases. Germline lookup yields CDR1 SGHNT and CDR2 YENEEA. The length of the CDR3 is 14 residues. Unmatched junction bases numbered 5, after V lost 7 bases and J lost 7 bases. The CDR3 DNA is TGTGCCAGCAAGCTAGCGGGAGGGTTGAATGAGCAGTTCTTC. This translates into CASKLAGGLNEQFF.

A word on this clone: An end of the junction does not agree with germline; a read error may underlie this. V is TRBV7-2 and J is TRBJ2-1; perhaps TRBD2 as D (6 bases). The CDR3 loop spans 12 amino acids. Germline V gene lookup returns CDR1 SGHTA and CDR2 FQGNSA. CDR3 amino acids: CASSSPAGVGIF. The CDR3 DNA sequence: TGTGCCAGCAGCTCACCAGCGGGCGTAGGGATCTTC.

This chain uses TRBV2 with TRBJ2-3; tentative D call: TRBD2 (7 bases). The germline V gene has CDR1 SNHLY and CDR2 FYNNEI. Trimming cost V 3 bases and J 9 bases, with 13 bases left between them. This CDR3 region has 13 residues. Here the CDR3 reads CASSEAGARTQYF. CDR3 bases: TGTGCCAGCAGTGAGGCGGGGGCCCGCACGCAGTATTTT.

The chain uses TRBV24-1 and TRBJ2-1, with TRBD2 identical over 14 bases. Germline values: CDR1 KGHDR, CDR2 SFDVKD. V lost 4 bases and J lost 7; bases outside the gene matches: 8. This CDR3 comprises 17 residues. The CDR3 nucleotides are TGTGCCACCAGTGACCCGACTAGCGGGAGGGTGGTTAATGAGCAGTTCTTC. Translation gives CATSDPTSGRVVNEQFF.

The chain uses TRBV3-1 (or the pseudogene TRBV3-2) and TRBJ2-7; 7 bases align to TRBD2. Per germline, CDR1 LGHDT and CDR2 YNNKEL (reference sequence). The CDR3 loop spans 13 amino acids. Trimming cost V 2 bases and J 7 bases; bases outside gene matches: 5. CDR3 in DNA: TGTGCCAGCAGCCAAATAGCGGGTGGGGAGCAGTACTTC. The encoded protein is CASSQIAGGEQYF.

The V and J genes are TRBV6-5 and TRBJ1-5, with 10 nucleotides matching TRBD1. Germline V CDR1 and CDR2: MNHEY, SVGAGI. There are 15 residues in the CDR3. V lost 6 bases to trimming and J lost 1 base; unmatched junction nucleotides: 3. CDR3 loop: CASSRTGGSNQPQHF. The CDR3 region has the DNA TGTGCCAGCAGCCGGACAGGGGGAAGCAATCAGCCCCAGCATTTT.

The chain employs TRBV7-2 and TRBJ2-7; TRBD1 is a possible D gene (5 bases). The CDR3 contains 12 residues. The germline V and J ends were trimmed by 3 bases and 3 bases, with 6 bases remaining between them. CDR1 and CDR2 (germline): SGHTA, FQGNSA. The CDR3 loop is CASSFQGYEQYF. CDR3 sequence (DNA): TGTGCCAGCAGCTTCCAGGGCTACGAGCAGTACTTC.

This chain links TRBV12-3 or TRBV12-4 with TRBJ2-3; 7 bases agree with TRBD2. The trim removed 6 bases at V and 6 bases at J, leaving 6 bases unmatched. This CDR3 is built from 13 residues. DNA for the CDR3: TGTGCCAGCAGCCAGCGGGGCAGGGATACGCAGTATTTT. Encoded protein: CASSQRGRDTQYF.

This rearrangement joins TRBV5-1 to TRBJ2-1; 13 bases agree with TRBD2. V shed 1 base, J shed 3 bases, and the junction held 1 base outside the gene matches. CDR3 length: 16 amino acids. Germline V lookup: CDR1 SGHRS, CDR2 YFSETQ. The CDR3 spells CASSLRTSGSYNEQFF. The CDR3, as DNA: TGCGCCAGCAGCTTGAGGACTAGCGGGAGCTACAATGAGCAGTTCTTC. Full variable domain (missing parts from reference TRBV5-1 and TRBJ2-1): KAGVTQTPRYLIKTRGQQVTLSCSPISGHRSVSWYQQTPGQGLQFLFEYFSETQRNKGNFPGRFSGRQFSNSRSEMNVSTLELGDSALYLCASSLRTSGSYNEQFFGPGTRLTVL.

The gene calls are TRBV12-3 or TRBV12-4 and TRBJ1-1, with D possibly being TRBD1 (5 bases). V lost 8 bases and J lost 4, with 8 bases in between. This CDR3 spans 11 amino acids. CDR3 in amino acids: CASRQITEAFF. CDR3 DNA: TGTGCCAGCCGACAGATCACTGAAGCTTTCTTT.

The chain uses TRBV6-5 and TRBJ2-2, with 12 bases aligning to TRBD2. Germline V gene sequence: CDR1 MNHEY, CDR2 SVGAGI. The CDR3 consists of 15 residues. The V gene end was trimmed by 5 bases and the J gene end by 7 bases; junction bases not matched to a gene: 5. The CDR3 DNA follows: TGTGCCAGCAGTCTAGCGGGAGGGCCGATCGGGGAGCTGTTTTTT. Amino acid sequence: CASSLAGGPIGELFF.

The chain is built from TRBV7-6 and TRBJ2-1; TRBD2 matches at 12 bases. The CDR3 consists of 17 residues. Germline V gene sequence: CDR1 SGHVS, CDR2 FNYEAQ. The V segment lost 1 base and the J segment 8 bases; nucleotides outside the gene matches: 9. CDR3 in amino acids: CASSLVLASGRADEQFF. The CDR3 DNA reads as TGTGCCAGCAGCTTAGTGCTGGCTAGCGGGAGGGCCGATGAGCAGTTCTTC. The full variable domain, completed using reference TRBV7-6 and TRBJ2-1, is GAGVSQSPRYKVTKRGQDVALRCDPISGHVSLYWYRQALGQGPEFLTYFNYEAQQDKSGLPNDRFSAERPEGSISTLTIQRTEQRDSAMYRCASSLVLASGRADEQFFGPGTRLTVL.

This chain uses TRBV5-1 with TRBJ1-1; possible D gene TRBD1, 5 bases. Germline-derived CDR1 and CDR2 are SGHRS and YFSETQ. The CDR3 has 13 residues. Trimming removed 0 bases from V and 7 bases from J, with 10 bases in between. This chain's CDR3 is CASSLGQGGEAFF. DNA for the CDR3: TGCGCCAGCAGCTTGGGTCAGGGTGGTGAAGCTTTCTTT.

The chain uses TRBV9 and TRBJ1-2; tentatively, D is TRBD1 (5 bases). Germline V lookup: CDR1 SGDLS, CDR2 YYNGEE. The germline V and J ends were trimmed by 4 bases and 8 bases, with 18 bases remaining between them. This CDR3 comprises 14 residues. The CDR3 nucleotides read TGTGCCAGCAGCCCTCAAAGGGGAGGGTACGGCTACACCTTC. It specifies CASSPQRGGYGYTF.

The genes are TRBV7-3 and TRBJ2-3, with 9 bases fitting TRBD2. V lost 1 base to trimming and J lost 5 bases; unmatched junction nucleotides: 4. Germline CDR1 SGHTA, CDR2 FQGTGA. The CDR3 is made up of 15 amino acids. The CDR3 nucleotides are TGTGCCAGCAGCTTAAGAGTAGCGGGGGAAGATACGCAGTATTTT. As protein: CASSLRVAGEDTQYF.

This chain uses TRBV30 with TRBJ1-1; D call uncertain. This CDR3 is built from 16 residues. The germline gives CDR1 GTSNPN, CDR2 SVGIG (reference sequence). V dropped 0 bases and J dropped 5 bases, with 19 bases sitting between them. CDR3 DNA sequence: TGTGCCTGGAGTGTACGGGGATATAGGGTCCGAACTGAAGCTTTCTTT. It is translated as CAWSVRGYRVRTEAFF.

Concerning this clone: This specimen includes other DNA sequences encoding the same CDR3. The chain is built from TRBV27 and TRBJ1-1; the match to TRBD1 covers 7 bases. Unmatched junction bases numbered 7, after V lost 4 bases and J lost 5 bases. From germline, CDR1 is MNHEY and CDR2 SMNVEV (reference sequence). This CDR3 comprises 14 residues. The CDR3 spells CASSWGAGGTEAFF. The CDR3 DNA reads TGTGCCAGCAGTTGGGGAGCAGGGGGTACTGAAGCTTTCTTT.

The chain is built from TRBV19 and TRBJ2-1, with 10 nucleotides matching TRBD2. The CDR3 is 15 residues long. CDR1 LNHDA and CDR2 SQIVND come from the germline V gene (reference sequence). The junction had 5 bases not matched to a gene; V was cut back by 7 bases and J by 2 bases. The CDR3 DNA is TGTGCCAGTATGCCAAGCGGGAGGGCCTACAATGAGCAGTTCTTC. Translating it yields CASMPSGRAYNEQFF.

The V call is TRBV3-1 (or the pseudogene TRBV3-2), the J call TRBJ2-7; 7 positions match TRBD1. The trim removed 3 bases at V and 2 bases at J, leaving 13 bases unmatched. Germline V lookup: CDR1 LGHDT, CDR2 YNNKEL (reference sequence). The CDR3 runs to 17 residues. The CDR3 sequence: CASSQGIRTDRAYEQYF. The CDR3 DNA follows: TGTGCCAGCAGCCAGGGGATAAGAACTGACAGGGCCTACGAGCAGTACTTC.

The chain carries TRBV19 and TRBJ1-2, with 7 positions matching TRBD1. CDR1 and CDR2 from the germline V gene are LNHDA and SQIVND (reference sequence). The CDR3 totals 13 residues. V lost 6 bases and J lost 6; bases outside the gene matches: 7. The CDR3 reads CASRFTGDDGYTF. The CDR3 DNA is TGTGCCAGTAGGTTCACAGGGGATGATGGCTACACCTTC.

This clone was counted only a few times. V usage is TRBV25-1 and J usage is TRBJ1-1, with 9 bases identical to TRBD1. V was clipped by 4 bases and J by 5 bases; unmatched bases: 8. Looked up from germline, CDR1 is MGHDK and CDR2 is SYGVNS. CDR3 size: 15 residues. The CDR3 DNA follows: TGTGCCAGCAGTGCTTCACAGGGGGCGCGTACTGAAGCTTTCTTT. It specifies CASSASQGARTEAFF.

This chain connects TRBV2 to TRBJ1-6; D call uncertain. V dropped 7 bases and J dropped 1 base, with 11 bases sitting between them. Germline V gene lookup returns CDR1 SNHLY and CDR2 FYNNEI. The CDR3 has 15 amino acids. The CDR3 region is CASNLRESYNSPLHF. CDR3 coding DNA: TGTGCCAGCAATCTCCGGGAATCCTATAATTCACCCCTCCACTTT.

This rearrangement joins TRBV4-1 to TRBJ1-2; D might be TRBD1 (5 bases). CDR1 and CDR2 from the germline V gene are MGHRA and YSYEKL. V lost 0 bases and J lost 3, with 14 bases in between. The length of the CDR3 is 16 residues. The CDR3 is CASSQEASRAHYGYTF. In DNA, the CDR3 is TGCGCCAGCAGCCAAGAGGCGAGCAGGGCCCACTATGGCTACACCTTC.

The V call is TRBV4-1, the J call TRBJ1-2; D is unresolved. The germline CDR1 and CDR2 sequences are MGHRA and YSYEKL. This CDR3 comprises 13 residues. V lost 0 bases to trimming and J lost 2 bases, with 4 bases between them. This chain's CDR3 is CASSQDRNYGYTF. Written as DNA, the CDR3 is TGCGCCAGCAGCCAAGACAGAAACTATGGCTACACCTTC.

The genes are TRBV2 and TRBJ2-1; no clear D gene. CDR3 length equals 14 residues. Trimming cost V 6 bases and J 2 bases, with 11 bases left between them. CDR1 is SNHLY, CDR2 FYNNEI, per germline. The CDR3 here is CASRELRTYNEQFF. CDR3 nucleotide sequence: TGTGCCAGCAGAGAGTTACGTACCTACAATGAGCAGTTCTTC.

The V call is TRBV19, the J call TRBJ2-6, with 8 positions matching TRBD1. J gave up 0 bases and V 7 bases, and 11 bases lay outside the gene matches. Germline loops: CDR1 LNHDA, CDR2 SQIVND (reference sequence). The CDR3 runs to 18 residues. CDR3 amino acids: CASIDSGQGGSGANVLTF. For the CDR3, the DNA is TGTGCCAGTATAGATTCAGGACAGGGAGGCTCTGGGGCCAACGTCCTGACTTTC.